This T cell receptor beta chain was sequenced in a study of T cell clonotyping in hematopoietic cell transplantation. Study overall: Pretransplant recipient samples were taken after cytoreduction. Study-level results: Without cell sorting, CD4 versus CD8 contributions remain unresolved.

As to time point: recipient sample about 28 days before transplant, after cytoreduction. Trimming stripped 8 bases from V and 3 bases from J, with 13 bases between. This CDR3 contains 13 residues. The germline CDR1 and CDR2 sequences are MNHNY and SVGAGI (reference sequence). Note on this clone: Its matching antigen is unknown.

Libraries were prepared by immunoSEQ multiplex PCR; TCRdb keeps only in-frame clonotypes and omits some of them. The sample has tens of thousands of clones, 80% to 90% seen once. This specimen consisted of peripheral blood mononuclear cells, obtained before stem cell transplant. The chain joins TRBV6-6 to TRBJ2-5; D not certain. The clonotype originates from a man in his 60s with biphenotypic leukemia. Some clones in this sample may be carry-over from other donors' samples. CDR3 in amino acids: CASGEGWEETQYF. For the CDR3, the DNA is TGTGCCAGCGGGGAAGGGTGGGAAGAGACCCAGTACTTC.